The clone carrying this T cell receptor (beta chain) was counted a few times. These data belong to a study of T cells after yellow fever vaccination. One entry per CDR3 protein results from TCRdb running MiXCR on the 5' RACE reads. The sample shows 310,000 or so distinct CDR3 sequences, around 6.8% of them seen only once. Looked up from germline, CDR1 is SQVTM and CDR2 is ANQGSEA. V shed 6 bases and J shed 6 bases, with 12 bases lying between them. This CDR3 has 13 amino acids. Sequenced here: PBMCs, sampled around 45 days after the first yellow fever vaccination. The V and J genes are TRBV29-1 and TRBJ1-6; D may be TRBD1 (6 bases). The receptor's source is a man aged 18-30 years who received the YFV17D yellow fever vaccine. Here the CDR3 reads CSVLWDTNSPLHF. Written as DNA, the CDR3 is TGCAGCGTCCTCTGGGACACTAATTCACCCCTCCACTTT.